This T cell receptor beta chain stems from a study of blood T cell repertoires in COVID-19. Study-wide background: There were acute and convalescent COVID-19 samples, and they came from the United States, Italy and Spain.

Germline values: CDR1 SGHRS, CDR2 YFSETQ. V shed 2 bases, J shed 2 bases, and the junction held 8 bases outside the gene matches. This CDR3 has 16 amino acids. The data were produced by immunoSEQ multiplex PCR, yet TCRdb's version contains in-frame clones alone and is incomplete. The table has about 82,000 clones, just under 80% seen once. The chain employs TRBV5-1 and TRBJ1-2; 8 bases map to TRBD1. Source material: peripheral blood. This sequence was found in a man aged 55 to 69 with COVID-19, enrolled during active disease. The CDR3 DNA reads as TGCGCCAGCAGCTTTACGACAGGGGCGTTGAACTATGGCTACACCTTC. It yields the protein CASSFTTGALNYGYTF.